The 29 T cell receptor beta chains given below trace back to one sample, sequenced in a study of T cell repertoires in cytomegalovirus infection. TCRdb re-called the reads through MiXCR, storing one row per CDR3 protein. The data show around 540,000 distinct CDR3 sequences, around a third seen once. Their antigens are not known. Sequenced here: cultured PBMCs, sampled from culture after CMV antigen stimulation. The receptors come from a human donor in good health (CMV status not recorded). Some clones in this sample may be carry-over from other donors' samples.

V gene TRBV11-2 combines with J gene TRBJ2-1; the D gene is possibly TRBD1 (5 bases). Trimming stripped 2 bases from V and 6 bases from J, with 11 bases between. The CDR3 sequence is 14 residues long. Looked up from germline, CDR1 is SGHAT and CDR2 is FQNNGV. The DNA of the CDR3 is TGTGCCAGCAGCTTACAGGCTAGGGGCAATGAGCAGTTCTTC. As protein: CASSLQARGNEQFF.

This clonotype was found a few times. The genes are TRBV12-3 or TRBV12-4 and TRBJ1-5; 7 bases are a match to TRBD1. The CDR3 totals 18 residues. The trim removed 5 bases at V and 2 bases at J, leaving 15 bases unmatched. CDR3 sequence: CASSPYYLDRAGNQPQHF. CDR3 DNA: TGTGCCAGCAGTCCCTACTACCTTGACAGGGCCGGCAATCAGCCCCAGCATTTT.

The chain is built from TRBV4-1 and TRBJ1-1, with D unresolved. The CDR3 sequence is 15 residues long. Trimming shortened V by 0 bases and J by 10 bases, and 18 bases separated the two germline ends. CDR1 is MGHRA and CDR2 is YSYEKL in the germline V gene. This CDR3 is CASSQDVGMSVGAFF. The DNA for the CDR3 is TGCGCCAGCAGCCAAGATGTGGGTATGTCGGTGGGAGCTTTCTTT.

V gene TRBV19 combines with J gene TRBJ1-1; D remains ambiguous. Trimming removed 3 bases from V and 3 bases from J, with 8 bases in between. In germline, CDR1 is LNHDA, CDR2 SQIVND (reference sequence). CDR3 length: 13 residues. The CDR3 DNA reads TGTGCCAGTAGTATGAGAGGCCACACTGAAGCTTTCTTT. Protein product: CASSMRGHTEAFF.

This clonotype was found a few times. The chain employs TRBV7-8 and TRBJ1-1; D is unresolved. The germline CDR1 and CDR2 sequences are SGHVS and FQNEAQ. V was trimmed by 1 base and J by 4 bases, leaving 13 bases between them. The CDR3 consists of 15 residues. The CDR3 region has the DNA TGTGCCAGCAGCTTAGGTTACGGAGAGCGCACTGAAGCTTTCTTT. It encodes CASSLGYGERTEAFF. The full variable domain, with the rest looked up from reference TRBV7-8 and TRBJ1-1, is GAGVSQSPRYKVAKRGQDVALRCDPISGHVSLFWYQQALGQGPEFLTYFQNEAQLDKSGLPSDRFFAERPEGSVSTLKIQRTQQEDSAVYLCASSLGYGERTEAFFGQGTRLTVV.

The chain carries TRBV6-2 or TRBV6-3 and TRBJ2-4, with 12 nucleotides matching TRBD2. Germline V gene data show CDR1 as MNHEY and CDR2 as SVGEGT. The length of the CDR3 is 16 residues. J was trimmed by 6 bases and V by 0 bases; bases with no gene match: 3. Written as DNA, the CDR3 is TGTGCCAGCAGTTACTCCGGACTAGCGGGAAGAAACATTCAGTACTTC. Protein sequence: CASSYSGLAGRNIQYF.

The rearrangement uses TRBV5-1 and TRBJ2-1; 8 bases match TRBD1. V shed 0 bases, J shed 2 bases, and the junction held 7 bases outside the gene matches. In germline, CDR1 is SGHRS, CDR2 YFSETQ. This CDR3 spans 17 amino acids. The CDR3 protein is CASSLEDRADTYNEQFF. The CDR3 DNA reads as TGCGCCAGCAGCTTGGAGGACAGGGCGGATACCTACAATGAGCAGTTCTTC.

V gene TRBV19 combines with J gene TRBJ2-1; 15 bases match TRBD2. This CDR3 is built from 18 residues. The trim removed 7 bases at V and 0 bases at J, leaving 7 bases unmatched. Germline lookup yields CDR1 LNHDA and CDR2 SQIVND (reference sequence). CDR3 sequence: CASTAGLAGGSSYNEQFF. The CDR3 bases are TGTGCCAGTACCGCGGGACTAGCGGGAGGATCCTCCTACAATGAGCAGTTCTTC.

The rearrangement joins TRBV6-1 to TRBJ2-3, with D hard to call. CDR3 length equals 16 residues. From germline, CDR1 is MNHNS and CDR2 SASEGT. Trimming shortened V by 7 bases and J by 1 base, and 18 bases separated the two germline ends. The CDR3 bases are TGTGCCAGCACCCGAAGTGGGGTTGGGGGCACAGATACGCAGTATTTT. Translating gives CASTRSGVGGTDTQYF.

The CDR3 reads CASSQPGRKETQYF. The DNA for the CDR3 is TGCGCCAGCAGCCAACCAGGGAGGAAAGAGACCCAGTACTTC. The gene calls are TRBV4-1 and TRBJ2-5, with TRBD2 as a possible D gene (6 bases). Germline CDR1 MGHRA, CDR2 YSYEKL. Trimming removed 2 bases from V and 3 bases from J, with 10 bases in between. The CDR3 spans 14 residues.

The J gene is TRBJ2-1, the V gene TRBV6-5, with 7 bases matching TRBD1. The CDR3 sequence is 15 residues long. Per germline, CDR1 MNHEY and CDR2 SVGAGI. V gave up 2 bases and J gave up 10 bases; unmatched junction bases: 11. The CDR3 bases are TGTGCCAGCAGTTACCTATCCACAGGGGAAAGGGAGCAGTTCTTC. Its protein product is CASSYLSTGEREQFF.

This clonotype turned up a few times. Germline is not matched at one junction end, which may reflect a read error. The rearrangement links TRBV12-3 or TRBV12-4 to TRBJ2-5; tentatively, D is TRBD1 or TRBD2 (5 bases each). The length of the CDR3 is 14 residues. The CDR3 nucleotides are TGTGCCAGCGGACCGGGACGCGGACAAGAGGCCCAGTACTTC. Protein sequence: CASGPGRGQEAQYF.

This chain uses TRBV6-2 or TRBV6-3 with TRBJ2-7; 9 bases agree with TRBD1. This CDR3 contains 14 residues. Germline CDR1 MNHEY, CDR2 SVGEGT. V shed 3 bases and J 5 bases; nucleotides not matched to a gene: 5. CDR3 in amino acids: CASSYGTGRHEQYF. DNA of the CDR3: TGTGCCAGCAGTTATGGGACAGGGCGCCACGAGCAGTACTTC.

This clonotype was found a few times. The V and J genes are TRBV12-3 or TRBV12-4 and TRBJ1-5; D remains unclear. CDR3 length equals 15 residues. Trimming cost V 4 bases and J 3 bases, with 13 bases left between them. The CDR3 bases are TGTGCCAGCAGTTCGGGCGCAGGCCCCAATCAGCCCCAGCATTTT. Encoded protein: CASSSGAGPNQPQHF.

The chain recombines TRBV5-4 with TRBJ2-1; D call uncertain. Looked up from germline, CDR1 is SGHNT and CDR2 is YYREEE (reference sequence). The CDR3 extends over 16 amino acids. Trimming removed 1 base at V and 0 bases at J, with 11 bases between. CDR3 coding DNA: TGTGCCAGCAGCTTGTTTTCTGGAGTCTCCTACAATGAGCAGTTCTTC. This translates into CASSLFSGVSYNEQFF.

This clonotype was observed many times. CDR3 sequence: CASSPGTYLGYTF. The CDR3 coding sequence is TGTGCCAGCAGCCCAGGGACCTATCTGGGCTACACCTTC. The chain combines TRBV7-2 with TRBJ1-2; TRBD1 is a possible D gene (5 bases). Germline CDR1 and CDR2: SGHTA and FQGNSA. The V and J ends lost 5 bases and 8 bases respectively, with 15 bases between them. The length of the CDR3 is 13 residues.

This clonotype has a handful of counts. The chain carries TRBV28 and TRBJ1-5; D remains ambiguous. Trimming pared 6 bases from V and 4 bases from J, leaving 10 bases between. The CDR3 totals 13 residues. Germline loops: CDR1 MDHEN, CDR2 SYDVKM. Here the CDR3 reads CASSDPVNQPQHF. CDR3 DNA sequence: TGTGCCAGCAGCGACCCAGTTAATCAGCCCCAGCATTTT.

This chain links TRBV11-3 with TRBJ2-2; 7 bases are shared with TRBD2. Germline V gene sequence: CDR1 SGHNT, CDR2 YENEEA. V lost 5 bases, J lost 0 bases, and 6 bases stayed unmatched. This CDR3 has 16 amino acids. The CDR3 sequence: CASSTRTRTNTGELFF. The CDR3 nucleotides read TGTGCCAGCAGCACTCGGACTAGGACGAACACCGGGGAGCTGTTTTTT.

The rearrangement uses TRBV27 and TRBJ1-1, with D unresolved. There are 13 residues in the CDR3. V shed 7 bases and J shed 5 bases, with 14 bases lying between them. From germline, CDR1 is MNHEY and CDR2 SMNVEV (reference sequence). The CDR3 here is CASNPGFGTEAFF. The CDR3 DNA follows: TGTGCCAGCAACCCCGGATTTGGTACTGAAGCTTTCTTT.

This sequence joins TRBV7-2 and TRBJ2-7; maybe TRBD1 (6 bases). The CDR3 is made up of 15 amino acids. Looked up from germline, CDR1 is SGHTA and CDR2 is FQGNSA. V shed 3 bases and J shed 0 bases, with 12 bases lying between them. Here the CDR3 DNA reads TGTGCCAGCAGCTTGGGGGACACGACCTCCTACGAGCAGTACTTC. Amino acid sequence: CASSLGDTTSYEQYF.

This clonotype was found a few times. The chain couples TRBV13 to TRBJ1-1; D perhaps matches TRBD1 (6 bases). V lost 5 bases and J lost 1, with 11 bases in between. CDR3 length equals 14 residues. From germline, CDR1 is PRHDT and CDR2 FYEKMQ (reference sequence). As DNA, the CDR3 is TGTGCCAGCAGCCCGTGGGGGGCGAACACTGAAGCTTTCTTT. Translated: CASSPWGANTEAFF. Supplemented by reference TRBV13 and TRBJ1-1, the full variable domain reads AAGVIQSPRHLIKEKRETATLKCYPIPRHDTVYWYQQGPGQDPQFLISFYEKMQSDKGSIPDRFSAQQFSDYHSELNMSSLELGDSALYFCASSPWGANTEAFFGQGTRLTVV.

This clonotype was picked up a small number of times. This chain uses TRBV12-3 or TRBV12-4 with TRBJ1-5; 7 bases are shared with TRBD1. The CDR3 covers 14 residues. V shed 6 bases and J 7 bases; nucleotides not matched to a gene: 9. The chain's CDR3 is CASSPTGTRQPQHF. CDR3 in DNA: TGTGCCAGCAGCCCGACAGGGACCAGGCAGCCCCAGCATTTT.

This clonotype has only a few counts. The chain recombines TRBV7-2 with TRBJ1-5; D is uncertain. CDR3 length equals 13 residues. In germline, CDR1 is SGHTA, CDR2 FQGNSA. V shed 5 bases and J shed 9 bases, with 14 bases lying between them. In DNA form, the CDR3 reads TGTGCCAGCAGCCCCGGACGGTTAACGCCCCAGCATTTT. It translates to CASSPGRLTPQHF.

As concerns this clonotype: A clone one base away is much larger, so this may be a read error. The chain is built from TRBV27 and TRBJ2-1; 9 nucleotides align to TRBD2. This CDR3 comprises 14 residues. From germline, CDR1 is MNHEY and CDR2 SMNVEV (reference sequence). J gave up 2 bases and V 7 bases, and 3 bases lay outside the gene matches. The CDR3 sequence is CASTGGRAYNEQFF. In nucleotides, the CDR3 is TGTGCCAGCACGGGCGGGAGGGCCTACAATGAGCAGTTCTTC.

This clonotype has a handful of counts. This chain's CDR3 is CASSVGSGRAGNEQFF. The CDR3 DNA reads TGTGCCAGCAGCGTAGGAAGCGGGAGGGCCGGCAATGAGCAGTTCTTC. This rearrangement joins TRBV9 to TRBJ2-1; 10 nucleotides agree with TRBD2. Per germline, CDR1 SGDLS and CDR2 YYNGEE. The CDR3 sequence is 16 residues long. The J segment lost 6 bases and the V segment lost 0 bases, leaving 6 bases of the junction unmatched.

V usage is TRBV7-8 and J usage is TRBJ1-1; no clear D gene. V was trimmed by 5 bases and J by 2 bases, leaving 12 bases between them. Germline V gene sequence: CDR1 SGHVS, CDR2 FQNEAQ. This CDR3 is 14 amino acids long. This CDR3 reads CASSPQRSNTEAFF. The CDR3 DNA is TGTGCCAGCAGCCCACAAAGGAGCAACACTGAAGCTTTCTTT.

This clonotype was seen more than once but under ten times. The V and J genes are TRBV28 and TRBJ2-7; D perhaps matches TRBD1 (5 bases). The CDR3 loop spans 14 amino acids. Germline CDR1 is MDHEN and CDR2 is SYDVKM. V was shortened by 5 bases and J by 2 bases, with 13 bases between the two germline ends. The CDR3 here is CASSRSVGAYEQYV. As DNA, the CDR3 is TGTGCCAGCAGTAGGTCCGTAGGGGCCTACGAGCAGTACGTC.

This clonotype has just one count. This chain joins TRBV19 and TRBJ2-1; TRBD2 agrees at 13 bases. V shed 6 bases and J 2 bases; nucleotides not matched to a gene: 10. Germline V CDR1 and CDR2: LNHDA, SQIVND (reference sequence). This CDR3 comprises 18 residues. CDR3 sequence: CASSLSGTSGIPYNEQFF. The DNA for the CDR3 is TGTGCCAGTAGCCTCTCCGGGACTAGCGGGATCCCCTACAATGAGCAGTTCTTC.

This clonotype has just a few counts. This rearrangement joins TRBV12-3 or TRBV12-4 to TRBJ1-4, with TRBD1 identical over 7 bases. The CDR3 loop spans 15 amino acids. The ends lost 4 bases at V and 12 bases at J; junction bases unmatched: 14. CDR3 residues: CASSSRRQGVGELFF. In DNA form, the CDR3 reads TGTGCCAGCAGTTCCAGAAGACAGGGAGTAGGGGAACTGTTTTTT.